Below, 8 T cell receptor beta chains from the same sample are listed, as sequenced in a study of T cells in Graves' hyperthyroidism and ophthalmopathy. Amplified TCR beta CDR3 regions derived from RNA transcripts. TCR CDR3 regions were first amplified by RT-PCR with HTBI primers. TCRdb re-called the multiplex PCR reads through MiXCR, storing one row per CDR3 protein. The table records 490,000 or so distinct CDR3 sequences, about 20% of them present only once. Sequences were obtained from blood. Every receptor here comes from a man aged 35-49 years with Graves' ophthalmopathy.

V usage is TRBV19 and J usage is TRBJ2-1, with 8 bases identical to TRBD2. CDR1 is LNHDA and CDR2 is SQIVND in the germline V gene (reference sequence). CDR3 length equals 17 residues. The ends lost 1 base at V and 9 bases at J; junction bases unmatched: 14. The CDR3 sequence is CASSIAAPGTSLAEQFF. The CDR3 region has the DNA TGTGCCAGTAGTATAGCCGCTCCCGGGACTAGTCTCGCTGAGCAGTTCTTC. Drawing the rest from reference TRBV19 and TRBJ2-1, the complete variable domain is DGGITQSPKYLFRKEGQNVTLSCEQNLNHDAMYWYRQDPGQGLRLIYYSQIVNDFQKGDIAEGYSVSREKKESFPLTVTSAQKNPTAFYLCASSIAAPGTSLAEQFFGPGTRLTVL.

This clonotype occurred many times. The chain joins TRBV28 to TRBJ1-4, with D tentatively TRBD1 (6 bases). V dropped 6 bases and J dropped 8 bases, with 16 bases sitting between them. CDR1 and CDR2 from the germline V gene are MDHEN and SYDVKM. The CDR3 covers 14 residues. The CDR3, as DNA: TGTGCCAGCAGCCACGGGACAAGAGCCGAAAAACTGTTTTTT. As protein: CASSHGTRAEKLFF.

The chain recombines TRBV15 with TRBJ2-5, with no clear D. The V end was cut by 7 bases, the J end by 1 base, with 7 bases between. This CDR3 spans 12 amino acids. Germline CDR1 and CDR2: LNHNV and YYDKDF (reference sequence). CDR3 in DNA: TGTGCCACCAAGGCCCTCCAAGAGACCCAGTACTTC. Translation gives CATKALQETQYF.

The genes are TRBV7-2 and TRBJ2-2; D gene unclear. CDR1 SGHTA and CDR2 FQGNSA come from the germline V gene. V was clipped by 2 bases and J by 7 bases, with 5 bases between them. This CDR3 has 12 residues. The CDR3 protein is CASSLSVGELFF. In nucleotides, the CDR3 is TGTGCCAGCAGCTTATCAGTCGGGGAGCTGTTTTTT.

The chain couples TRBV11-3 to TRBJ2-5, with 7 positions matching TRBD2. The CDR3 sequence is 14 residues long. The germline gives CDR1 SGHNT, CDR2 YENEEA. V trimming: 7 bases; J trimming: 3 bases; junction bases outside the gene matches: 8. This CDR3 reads CASKRGRAEETQYF. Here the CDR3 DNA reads TGTGCCAGCAAACGCGGGAGAGCCGAAGAGACCCAGTACTTC.

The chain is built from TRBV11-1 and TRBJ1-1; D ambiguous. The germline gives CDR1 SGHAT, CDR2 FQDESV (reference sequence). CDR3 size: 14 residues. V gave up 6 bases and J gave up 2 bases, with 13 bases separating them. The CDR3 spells CASRYQVGNTEAFF. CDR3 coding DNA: TGTGCCAGCAGGTACCAAGTTGGAAACACTGAAGCTTTCTTT.

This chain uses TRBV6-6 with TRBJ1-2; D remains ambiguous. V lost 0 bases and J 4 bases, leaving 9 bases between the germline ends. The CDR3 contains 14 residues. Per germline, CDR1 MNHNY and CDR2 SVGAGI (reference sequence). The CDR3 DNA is TGTGCCAGCAGTTACTCAGCCCAGGCCTATGGCTACACCTTC. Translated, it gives CASSYSAQAYGYTF.

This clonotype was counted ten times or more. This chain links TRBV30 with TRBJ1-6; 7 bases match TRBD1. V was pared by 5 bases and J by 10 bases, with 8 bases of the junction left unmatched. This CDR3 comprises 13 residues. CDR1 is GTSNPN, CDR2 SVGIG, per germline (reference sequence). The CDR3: CAWEGQPGSPLHF. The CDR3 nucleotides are TGTGCCTGGGAGGGACAGCCAGGATCACCCCTCCACTTT.